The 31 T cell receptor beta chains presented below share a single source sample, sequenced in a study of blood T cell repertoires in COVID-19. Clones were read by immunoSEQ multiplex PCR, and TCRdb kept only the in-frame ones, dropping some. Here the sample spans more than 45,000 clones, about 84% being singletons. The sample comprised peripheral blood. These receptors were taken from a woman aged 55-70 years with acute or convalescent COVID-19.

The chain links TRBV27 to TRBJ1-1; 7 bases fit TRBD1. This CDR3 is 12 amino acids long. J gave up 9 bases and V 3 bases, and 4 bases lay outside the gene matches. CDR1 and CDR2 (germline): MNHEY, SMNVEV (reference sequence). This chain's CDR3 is CASSFVTGKAFF. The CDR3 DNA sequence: TGTGCCAGCAGTTTCGTGACAGGGAAAGCTTTCTTT.

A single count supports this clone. This chain's CDR3 is CASSQAPGRSYNEQFF. DNA of the CDR3: TGCGCCAGCAGCCAAGCCCCGGGTAGGTCCTACAATGAGCAGTTCTTC. The chain employs TRBV4-3 and TRBJ2-1, with D unresolved. Germline V CDR1 and CDR2: LGHNA, YSLEER. The V and J ends lost 1 base and 1 base respectively, with 11 bases between them. The CDR3 has 16 residues.

The CDR3 region has the DNA TGTGCCTGGAGTAAGGGACTAGCGGGAAAAGAGACCCAGTACTTC. Protein sequence: CAWSKGLAGKETQYF. This chain joins TRBV30 and TRBJ2-5, with TRBD2 identical over 13 bases. In germline, CDR1 is GTSNPN, CDR2 SVGIG (reference sequence). Losses at the gene ends were 2 bases for V and 3 bases for J; bases not matched to a gene: 3. The CDR3 has 15 residues.

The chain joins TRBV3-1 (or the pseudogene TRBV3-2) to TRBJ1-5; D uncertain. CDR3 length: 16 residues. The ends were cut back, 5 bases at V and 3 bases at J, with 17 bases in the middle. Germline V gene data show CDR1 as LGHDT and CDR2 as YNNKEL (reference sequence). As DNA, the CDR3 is TGTGCCAGCAGCAGCCACGGTGGCGGACTCAATCAGCCCCAGCATTTT. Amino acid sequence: CASSSHGGGLNQPQHF.

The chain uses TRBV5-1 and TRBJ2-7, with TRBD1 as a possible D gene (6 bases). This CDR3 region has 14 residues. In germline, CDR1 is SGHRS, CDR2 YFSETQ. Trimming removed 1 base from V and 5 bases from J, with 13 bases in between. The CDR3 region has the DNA TGCGCCAGCAGCTTGACAGGGCTCCAGGACGAGCAGTACTTC. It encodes CASSLTGLQDEQYF.

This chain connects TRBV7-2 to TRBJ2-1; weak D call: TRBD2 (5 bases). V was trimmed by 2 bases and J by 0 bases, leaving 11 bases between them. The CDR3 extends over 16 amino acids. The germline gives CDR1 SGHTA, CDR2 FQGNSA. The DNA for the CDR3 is TGTGCCAGCAGCTTAACGGGGAGCCTCTCCTACAATGAGCAGTTCTTC. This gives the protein CASSLTGSLSYNEQFF.

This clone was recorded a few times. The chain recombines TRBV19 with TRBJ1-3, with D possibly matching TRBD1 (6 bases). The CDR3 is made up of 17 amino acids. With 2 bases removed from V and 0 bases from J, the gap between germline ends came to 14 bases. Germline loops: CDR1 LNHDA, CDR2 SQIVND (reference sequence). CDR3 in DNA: TGTGCCAGTAGTATAATCAGGGGTGCCGTCTCTGGAAACACCATATATTTT. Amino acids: CASSIIRGAVSGNTIYF.

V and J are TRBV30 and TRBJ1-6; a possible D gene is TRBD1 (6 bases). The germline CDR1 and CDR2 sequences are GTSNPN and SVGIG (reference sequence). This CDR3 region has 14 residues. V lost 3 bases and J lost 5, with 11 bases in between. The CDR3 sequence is CAWRGQSNNSPLHF. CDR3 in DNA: TGTGCCTGGAGAGGACAGTCAAATAATTCACCCCTCCACTTT.

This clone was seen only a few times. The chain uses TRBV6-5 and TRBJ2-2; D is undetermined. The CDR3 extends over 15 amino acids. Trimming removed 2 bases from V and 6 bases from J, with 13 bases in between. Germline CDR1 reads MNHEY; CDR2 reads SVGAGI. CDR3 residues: CASSYVASRPGELFF. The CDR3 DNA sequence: TGTGCCAGCAGTTACGTCGCGTCCCGCCCCGGGGAGCTGTTTTTT.

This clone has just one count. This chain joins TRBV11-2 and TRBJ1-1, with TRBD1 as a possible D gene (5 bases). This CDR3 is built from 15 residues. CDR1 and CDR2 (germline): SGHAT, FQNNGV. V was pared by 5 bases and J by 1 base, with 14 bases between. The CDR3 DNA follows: TGTGCCAGCAGCCGGAGATTGGGGGGGAACACTGAAGCTTTCTTT. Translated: CASSRRLGGNTEAFF.

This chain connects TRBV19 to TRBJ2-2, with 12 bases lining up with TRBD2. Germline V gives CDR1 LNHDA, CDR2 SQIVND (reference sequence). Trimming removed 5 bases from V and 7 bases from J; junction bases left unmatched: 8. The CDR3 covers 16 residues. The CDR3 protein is CASSLRTSGASGELFF. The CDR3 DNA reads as TGTGCCAGTAGTCTCAGGACTAGCGGGGCGAGCGGGGAGCTGTTTTTT.

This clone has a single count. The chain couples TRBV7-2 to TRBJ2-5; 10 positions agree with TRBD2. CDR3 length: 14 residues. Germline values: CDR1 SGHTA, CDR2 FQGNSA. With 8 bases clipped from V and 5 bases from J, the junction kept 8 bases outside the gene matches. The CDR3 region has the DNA TGTGCCAGCTCCCCGACTAGCGGGTCGGAGACCCAGTACTTC. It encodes CASSPTSGSETQYF. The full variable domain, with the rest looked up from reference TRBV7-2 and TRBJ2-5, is GAGVSQSPSNKVTEKGKDVELRCDPISGHTALYWYRQSLGQGLEFLIYFQGNSAPDKSGLPSDRFSAERTGGSVSTLTIQRTQQEDSAVYLCASSPTSGSETQYFGPGTRLLVL.

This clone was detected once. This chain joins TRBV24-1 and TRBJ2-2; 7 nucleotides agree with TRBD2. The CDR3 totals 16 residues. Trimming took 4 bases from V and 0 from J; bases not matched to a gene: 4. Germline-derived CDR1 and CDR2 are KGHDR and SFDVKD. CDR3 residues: CATSDPSGANTGELFF. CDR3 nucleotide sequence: TGTGCCACCAGTGACCCGAGCGGGGCGAACACCGGGGAGCTGTTTTTT.

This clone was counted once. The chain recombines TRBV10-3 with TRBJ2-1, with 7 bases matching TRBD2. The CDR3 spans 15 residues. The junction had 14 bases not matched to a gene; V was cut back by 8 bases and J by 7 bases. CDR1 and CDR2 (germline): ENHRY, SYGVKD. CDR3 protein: CAIGTSSTSENEQFF. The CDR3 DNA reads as TGTGCCATCGGCACTAGTAGCACTAGCGAGAATGAGCAGTTCTTC.

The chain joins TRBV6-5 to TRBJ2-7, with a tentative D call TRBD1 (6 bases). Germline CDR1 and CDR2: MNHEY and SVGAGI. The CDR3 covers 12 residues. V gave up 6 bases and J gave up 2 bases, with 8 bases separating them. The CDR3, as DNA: TGTGCCAGCAGGGACAGTCCCTACGAGCAGTACTTC. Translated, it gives CASRDSPYEQYF.

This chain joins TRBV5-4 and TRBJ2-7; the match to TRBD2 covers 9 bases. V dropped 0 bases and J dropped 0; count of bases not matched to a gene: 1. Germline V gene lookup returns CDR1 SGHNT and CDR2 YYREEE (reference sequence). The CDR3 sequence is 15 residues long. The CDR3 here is CASSLGLAASYEQYF. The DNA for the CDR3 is TGTGCCAGCAGCTTGGGACTAGCGGCCTCCTACGAGCAGTACTTC.

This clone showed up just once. CDR3 loop: CASSQVAGGLLVGYNEQFF. The CDR3 nucleotides read TGTGCCAGCAGCCAGGTAGCGGGGGGGCTTCTCGTAGGCTACAATGAGCAGTTCTTC. The rearrangement joins TRBV3-1 (or the pseudogene TRBV3-2) to TRBJ2-1; 11 bases match TRBD2. The CDR3 is made up of 19 amino acids. V lost 3 bases to trimming and J lost 3 bases; unmatched junction nucleotides: 13. Germline loops: CDR1 LGHDT, CDR2 YNNKEL (reference sequence).

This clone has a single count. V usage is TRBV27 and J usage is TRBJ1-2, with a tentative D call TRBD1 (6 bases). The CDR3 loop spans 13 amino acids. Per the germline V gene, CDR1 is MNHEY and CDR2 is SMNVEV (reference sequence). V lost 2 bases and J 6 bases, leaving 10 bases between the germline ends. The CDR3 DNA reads TGTGCCAGCAGTTTAAAGGCAGGGGATGGCTACACCTTC. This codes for CASSLKAGDGYTF.

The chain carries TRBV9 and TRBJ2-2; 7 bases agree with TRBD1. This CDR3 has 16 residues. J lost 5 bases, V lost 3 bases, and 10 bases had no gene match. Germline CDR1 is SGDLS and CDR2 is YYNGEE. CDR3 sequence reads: CASSARDSGITGELFF. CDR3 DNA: TGTGCCAGCAGCGCCAGGGACAGCGGCATTACCGGGGAGCTGTTTTTT.

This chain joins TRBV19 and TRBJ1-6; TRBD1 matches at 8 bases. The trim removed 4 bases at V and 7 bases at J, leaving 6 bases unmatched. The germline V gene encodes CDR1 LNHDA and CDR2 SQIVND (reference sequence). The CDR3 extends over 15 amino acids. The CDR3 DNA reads TGTGCCAGTAGTAAACCCACAGGGGGAAATTCACCCCTCCACTTT. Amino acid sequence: CASSKPTGGNSPLHF.

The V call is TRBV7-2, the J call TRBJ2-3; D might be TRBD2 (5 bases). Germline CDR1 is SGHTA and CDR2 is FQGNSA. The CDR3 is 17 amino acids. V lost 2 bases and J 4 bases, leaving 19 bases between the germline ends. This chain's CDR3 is CASSLSPRAVRADTQYF. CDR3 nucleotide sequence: TGTGCCAGCAGCTTATCCCCTCGGGCTGTGAGGGCAGATACGCAGTATTTT.

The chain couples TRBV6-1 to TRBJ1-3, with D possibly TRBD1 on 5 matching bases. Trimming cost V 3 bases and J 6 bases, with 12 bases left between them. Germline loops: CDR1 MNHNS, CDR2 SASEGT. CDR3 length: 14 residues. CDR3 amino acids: CASSDAGIKNTIYF. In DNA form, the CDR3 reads TGTGCCAGCAGTGACGCAGGGATTAAAAACACCATATATTTT.

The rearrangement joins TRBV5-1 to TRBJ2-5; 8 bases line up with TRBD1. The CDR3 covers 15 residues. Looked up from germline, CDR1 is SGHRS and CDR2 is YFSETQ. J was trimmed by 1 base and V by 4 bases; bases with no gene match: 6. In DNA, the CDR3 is TGCGCCAGCAGCATGATTGGGACAGGCCAAGAGACCCAGTACTTC. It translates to CASSMIGTGQETQYF.

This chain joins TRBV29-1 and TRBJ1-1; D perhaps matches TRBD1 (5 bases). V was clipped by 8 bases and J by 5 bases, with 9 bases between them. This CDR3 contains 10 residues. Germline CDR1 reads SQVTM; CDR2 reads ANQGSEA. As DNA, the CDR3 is TGCAGCAGCGACAGAACTGAAGCTTTCTTT. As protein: CSSDRTEAFF.

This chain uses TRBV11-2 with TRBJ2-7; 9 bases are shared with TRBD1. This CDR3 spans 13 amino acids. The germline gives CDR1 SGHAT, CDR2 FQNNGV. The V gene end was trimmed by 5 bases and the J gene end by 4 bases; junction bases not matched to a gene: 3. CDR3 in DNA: TGTGCCAGCAGCCGACAGGGGGGGTACGAGCAGTACTTC. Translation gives CASSRQGGYEQYF. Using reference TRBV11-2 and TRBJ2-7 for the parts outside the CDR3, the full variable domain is EAGVAQSPRYKIIEKRQSVAFWCNPISGHATLYWYQQILGQGPKLLIQFQNNGVVDDSQLPKDRFSAERLKGVDSTLKIQPAKLEDSAVYLCASSRQGGYEQYFGPGTRLTVT.

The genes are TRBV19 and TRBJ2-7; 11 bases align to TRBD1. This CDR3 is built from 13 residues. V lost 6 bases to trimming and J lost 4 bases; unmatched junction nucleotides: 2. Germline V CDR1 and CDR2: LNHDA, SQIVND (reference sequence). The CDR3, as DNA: TGTGCCAGTAGGGGACAGGGGGTTTACGAGCAGTACTTC. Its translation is CASRGQGVYEQYF.

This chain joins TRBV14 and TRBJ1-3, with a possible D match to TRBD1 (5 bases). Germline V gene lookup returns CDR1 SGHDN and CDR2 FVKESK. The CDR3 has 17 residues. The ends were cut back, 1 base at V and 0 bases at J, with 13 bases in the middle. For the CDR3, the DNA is TGTGCCAGCAGCCAAGTGTTCGGGGGGAGCTCTGGAAACACCATATATTTT. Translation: CASSQVFGGSSGNTIYF.

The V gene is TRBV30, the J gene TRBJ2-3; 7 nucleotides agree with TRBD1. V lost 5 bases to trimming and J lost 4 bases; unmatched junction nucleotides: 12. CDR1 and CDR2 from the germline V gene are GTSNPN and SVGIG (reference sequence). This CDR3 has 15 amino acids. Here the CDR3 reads CAWGRTGARADTQYF. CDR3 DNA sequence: TGTGCCTGGGGCCGAACAGGGGCTCGGGCAGATACGCAGTATTTT.

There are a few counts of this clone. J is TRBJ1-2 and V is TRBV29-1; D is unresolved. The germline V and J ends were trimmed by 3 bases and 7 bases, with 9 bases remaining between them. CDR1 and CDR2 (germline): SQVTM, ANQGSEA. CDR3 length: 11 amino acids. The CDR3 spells CSVDSGSGYTF. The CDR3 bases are TGCAGCGTTGACTCGGGGAGTGGCTACACCTTC.

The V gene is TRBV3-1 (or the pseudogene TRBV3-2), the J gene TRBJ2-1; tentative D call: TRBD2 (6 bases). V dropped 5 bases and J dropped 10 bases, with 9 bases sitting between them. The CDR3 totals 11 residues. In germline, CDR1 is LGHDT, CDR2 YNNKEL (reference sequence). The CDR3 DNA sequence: TGTGCCAGCAGCATAGCGGACGAGCAGTTCTTC. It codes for CASSIADEQFF.

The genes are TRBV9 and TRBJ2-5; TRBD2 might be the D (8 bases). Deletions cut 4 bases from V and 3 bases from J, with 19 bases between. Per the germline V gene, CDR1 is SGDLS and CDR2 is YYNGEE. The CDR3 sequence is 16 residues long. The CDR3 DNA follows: TGTGCCAGCAGCTATCGGGGGGGGACAGACGAAGAGACCCAGTACTTC. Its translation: CASSYRGGTDEETQYF.